This T cell receptor beta chain comes out of a study of T cell responses to AZD1222 COVID-19 vaccine. Study observations and caveats: Repertoires were collected only later (after the peak T cell response had occurred).

Profiling relied on immunoSEQ multiplex PCR, and the TCRdb table lists in-frame clones only, not all of them. The sample carries 99,000 or so clones, more than 75% recorded once. For this clone: Antigen: not known.

In germline, CDR1 is KGHSH, CDR2 LQKENI. The CDR3 length is 14 residues. V lost 6 bases to trimming and J lost 4 bases, with 15 bases between them. The V gene is TRBV18, the J gene TRBJ1-1; D unclear. Material: peripheral blood, obtained on day 0 of AZD1222 vaccination. The clonotype comes from an adult in good health. CDR3 region: CASSSWSEGTEAFF. In DNA form, the CDR3 reads TGTGCCAGCTCTTCCTGGAGCGAAGGCACTGAAGCTTTCTTT. The whole variable domain, remainder taken from reference TRBV18 and TRBJ1-1, is NAGVMQNPRHLVRRRGQEARLRCSPMKGHSHVYWYRQLPEEGLKFMVYLQKENIIDESGMPKERFSAEFPKEGPSILRIQQVVRGDSAAYFCASSSWSEGTEAFFGQGTRLTVV.